This entry lists 28 T cell receptor beta chains sequenced from one sample in a study of PD-1 blockade in classical Hodgkin lymphoma. No patient escaped relapse after autologous stem cell transplantation, and brentuximab vedotin exposure varied. Clones were read by immunoSEQ multiplex PCR, and TCRdb kept only the in-frame ones, dropping some. Of some 23,000 clones listed, 70% to 80% are singletons. Sample: peripheral blood mononuclear cells (PBMCs), taken before the second cycle of nivolumab. These receptors originate from a human donor with classical Hodgkin lymphoma.

V usage is TRBV6-1 and J usage is TRBJ2-7; the match to TRBD2 covers 7 bases. Trimming took 6 bases from V and 4 from J; bases not matched to a gene: 3. The CDR3 runs to 12 residues. CDR1 is MNHNS and CDR2 is SASEGT in the germline V gene. The DNA of the CDR3 is TGTGCCAGCAGCCACGGGAGGTACGAGCAGTACTTC. It yields the protein CASSHGRYEQYF.

The V call is TRBV19, the J call TRBJ1-5; D ambiguous. The ends were cut back, 6 bases at V and 6 bases at J, with 18 bases in the middle. This CDR3 spans 15 amino acids. Germline CDR1 is LNHDA and CDR2 is SQIVND (reference sequence). The CDR3 sequence: CASSFDVGAGQPQHF. In DNA form, the CDR3 reads TGTGCCAGTAGCTTCGATGTCGGCGCCGGTCAGCCCCAGCATTTT.

The chain carries TRBV5-4 and TRBJ1-2; D perhaps matches TRBD1 (6 bases). In germline, CDR1 is SGHNT, CDR2 YYREEE (reference sequence). The CDR3 is made up of 14 amino acids. Trimming cost V 6 bases and J 8 bases, with 20 bases left between them. The CDR3 bases are TGTGCCAGCACTACGTGGGGGGCCGGGCGAGGCTACACCTTC. Translated, it gives CASTTWGAGRGYTF. The variable domain in full, completed from reference TRBV5-4 and TRBJ1-2, reads ETGVTQSPTHLIKTRGQQVTLRCSSQSGHNTVSWYQQALGQGPQFIFQYYREEENGRGNFPPRFSGLQFPNYSSELNVNALELDDSALYLCASTTWGAGRGYTFGSGTRLTVV.

Written as DNA, the CDR3 is TGCGCCAGCAGCCAAGATCTATTCAGCGGGAGGGGGGGCACAGATACGCAGTATTTT. Amino acids: CASSQDLFSGRGGTDTQYF. This chain connects TRBV4-1 to TRBJ2-3; TRBD2 matches at 10 bases. Trimming cost V 0 bases and J 1 base; bases outside gene matches: 10. CDR1 MGHRA and CDR2 YSYEKL come from the germline V gene. The CDR3 runs 19 residues.

The chain recombines TRBV2 with TRBJ2-7; 11 nucleotides match TRBD2. The CDR3 consists of 14 residues. Germline V gives CDR1 SNHLY, CDR2 FYNNEI. Losses at the gene ends were 4 bases for V and 1 base for J; bases not matched to a gene: 0. The CDR3 bases are TGTGCCAGCAGTGGGACTAGCGGGTCCTACGAGCAGTACTTC. Residues: CASSGTSGSYEQYF.

This sequence joins TRBV27 and TRBJ1-3; D unclear. Germline CDR1 and CDR2: MNHEY and SMNVEV (reference sequence). V was shortened by 5 bases and J by 1 base, with 6 bases between the two germline ends. CDR3 length equals 13 residues. The CDR3 DNA sequence: TGTGCCAGCAGTCTCCTTTCTGGAAACACCATATATTTT. Amino acids: CASSLLSGNTIYF.

V gene TRBV7-2 combines with J gene TRBJ2-1; perhaps TRBD2 as D (5 bases). CDR1 and CDR2 (germline): SGHTA, FQGNSA. The CDR3 totals 15 residues. V was clipped by 2 bases and J by 5 bases, with 13 bases between them. CDR3 sequence reads: CASSLWRGPDNEQFF. CDR3 DNA: TGTGCCAGCAGCTTATGGAGAGGGCCAGACAATGAGCAGTTCTTC. Filled out from reference TRBV7-2 and TRBJ2-1, the complete variable domain reads GAGVSQSPSNKVTEKGKDVELRCDPISGHTALYWYRQSLGQGLEFLIYFQGNSAPDKSGLPSDRFSAERTGGSVSTLTIQRTQQEDSAVYLCASSLWRGPDNEQFFGPGTRLTVL.

The rearrangement uses TRBV5-1 and TRBJ2-1; maybe TRBD2 (6 bases). The CDR3 covers 16 residues. Germline V gene lookup returns CDR1 SGHRS and CDR2 YFSETQ. The V end was cut by 4 bases, the J end by 6 bases, with 20 bases between. The CDR3 bases are TGCGCCAGCAGCCCGATGGGAGGCGCGGGTACCAATGAGCAGTTCTTC. Amino acids: CASSPMGGAGTNEQFF.

This chain uses TRBV7-6 with TRBJ2-7; D is uncertain. This CDR3 region has 12 residues. Trimming removed 0 bases from V and 6 bases from J, with 6 bases in between. Germline CDR1 SGHVS, CDR2 FNYEAQ. The CDR3 sequence is CASSLASTEQYF. The CDR3 DNA reads TGTGCCAGCAGCTTAGCGAGTACCGAGCAGTACTTC.

CDR3 in amino acids: CASSDRVETQYF. In DNA form, the CDR3 reads TGTGCCAGCAGTGACAGGGTAGAGACCCAGTACTTC. The chain recombines TRBV28 with TRBJ2-5; 7 nucleotides align to TRBD1. The CDR3 contains 12 residues. The germline gives CDR1 MDHEN, CDR2 SYDVKM. Trimming removed 5 bases from V and 4 bases from J; junction bases left unmatched: 1.

Details on this clone: An end of the junction differs from the germline gene, which may be a read error. V usage is TRBV10-3 and J usage is TRBJ2-7; 7 positions match TRBD1. Germline CDR1 and CDR2: ENHRY and SYGVKD. The CDR3 consists of 15 residues. The CDR3 DNA sequence: TGTGCCAGCAGTTACGCCCCGGGACAGCCCTACGAGCAGTACTTC. The encoded protein is CASSYAPGQPYEQYF.

This clone was seen more than once but under ten times. The chain uses TRBV19 and TRBJ2-7; 7 bases agree with TRBD1. V trimming: 5 bases; J trimming: 2 bases; junction bases outside the gene matches: 15. The CDR3 has 17 residues. Germline CDR1 and CDR2: LNHDA and SQIVND (reference sequence). The CDR3 bases are TGTGCCAGTAGTTTCCGCTTCACCGGGACAGCTACCTACGAGCAGTACTTC. It translates to CASSFRFTGTATYEQYF.

The genes are TRBV5-1 and TRBJ1-1, with 10 positions matching TRBD1. V gave up 3 bases and J gave up 3 bases; unmatched junction bases: 14. This CDR3 has 18 residues. From germline, CDR1 is SGHRS and CDR2 YFSETQ. CDR3: CASSSPPEGTGVDTEAFF. The CDR3 nucleotides read TGCGCCAGCAGCTCCCCTCCAGAGGGGACAGGGGTAGACACTGAAGCTTTCTTT.

The gene calls are TRBV7-2 and TRBJ1-2; 11 nucleotides match TRBD1. The V and J ends lost 3 bases and 7 bases, in that order; junction bases with no gene match: 4. In germline, CDR1 is SGHTA, CDR2 FQGNSA. The CDR3 contains 14 residues. CDR3 DNA sequence: TGTGCCAGCAGCTTCCGGGACAGGGGGGTTGGCTACACCTTC. Protein: CASSFRDRGVGYTF.

The chain employs TRBV18 and TRBJ2-1; TRBD1 aligns across 9 bases. The germline V gene has CDR1 KGHSH and CDR2 LQKENI. This CDR3 contains 16 residues. Trimming took 0 bases from V and 4 from J; bases not matched to a gene: 4. This chain's CDR3 is CASSPPSGTGYNEQFF. The CDR3 bases are TGTGCCAGCTCACCACCGTCAGGGACAGGGTACAATGAGCAGTTCTTC.

This sequence joins TRBV5-6 and TRBJ2-2; D gene ambiguous. Trimming pared 2 bases from V and 1 base from J, leaving 3 bases between. CDR3 length: 13 residues. The germline CDR1 and CDR2 sequences are SGHDT and YYEEEE. The CDR3 spells CASSLLNTGELFF. The DNA for the CDR3 is TGTGCCAGCAGCTTACTGAACACCGGGGAGCTGTTTTTT.

In DNA form, the CDR3 reads TGTGCCAGCAGTTTAGGGCCGGGACAGGGTACAGATACGCAGTATTTT. Protein sequence: CASSLGPGQGTDTQYF. J is TRBJ2-3 and V is TRBV28; TRBD1 agrees at 9 bases. Germline CDR1 MDHEN, CDR2 SYDVKM. Trimming removed 2 bases from V and 3 bases from J; junction bases left unmatched: 6. The CDR3 spans 16 residues. The full variable domain, its missing parts supplied by reference TRBV28 and TRBJ2-3, is DVKVTQSSRYLVKRTGEKVFLECVQDMDHENMFWYRQDPGLGLRLIYFSYDVKMKEKGDIPEGYSVSREKKERFSLILESASTNQTSMYLCASSLGPGQGTDTQYFGPGTRLTVL.

This chain links TRBV4-2 with TRBJ2-3; 12 bases map to TRBD2. The CDR3 length is 16 residues. The germline gives CDR1 LGHNA, CDR2 YNFKEQ. Unmatched junction bases numbered 6, after V lost 4 bases and J lost 4 bases. The CDR3 reads CASSLLAGGPSDTQYF. The CDR3 bases are TGTGCCAGCAGCCTCCTAGCGGGAGGGCCTTCAGATACGCAGTATTTT.

This CDR3 reads CASSIPTGAAPDTQYF. The CDR3 DNA is TGTGCCAGCAGTATACCGACAGGGGCCGCGCCAGATACGCAGTATTTT. The chain carries TRBV28 and TRBJ2-3, with 8 bases lining up with TRBD1. With 5 bases clipped from V and 4 bases from J, the junction kept 11 bases outside the gene matches. Germline loops: CDR1 MDHEN, CDR2 SYDVKM. The CDR3 totals 16 residues.

The chain is built from TRBV5-6 and TRBJ1-2, with 7 bases that match TRBD1. V was clipped by 5 bases and J by 1 base; unmatched bases: 11. The CDR3 is made up of 16 amino acids. Per the germline V gene, CDR1 is SGHDT and CDR2 is YYEEEE. The CDR3 is CASRGTVQTRNYGYTF. The CDR3 DNA sequence: TGTGCCAGCAGAGGGACAGTCCAGACTCGTAACTATGGCTACACCTTC.

In this sample, this clone turned up a few times. This sample includes further DNA sequences coding for the same CDR3. This rearrangement joins TRBV5-4 to TRBJ2-7; no clear D gene. Per the germline V gene, CDR1 is SGHNT and CDR2 is YYREEE (reference sequence). The CDR3 covers 12 residues. V gave up 0 bases and J gave up 2 bases, with 3 bases separating them. CDR3 in amino acids: CASSLGTYEQYF. The CDR3 DNA follows: TGTGCCAGCAGCTTGGGAACCTACGAGCAGTACTTC.

The chain recombines TRBV7-9 with TRBJ2-3; 9 bases agree with TRBD2. CDR1 and CDR2 from the germline V gene are SEHNR and FQNEAQ (reference sequence). With 1 base clipped from V and 5 bases from J, the junction kept 4 bases outside the gene matches. This CDR3 comprises 15 residues. Written as DNA, the CDR3 is TGTGCCAGCAGCTTAGGGTCACTAGCGGGAGATACGCAGTATTTT. Translated, it gives CASSLGSLAGDTQYF.

The chain joins TRBV6-5 to TRBJ1-6; D remains unclear. This CDR3 has 16 residues. The germline V and J ends were trimmed by 0 bases and 13 bases, with 19 bases remaining between them. Germline V gives CDR1 MNHEY, CDR2 SVGAGI. The CDR3 here is CASSYSSPLTRVPLHF. The CDR3, as DNA: TGTGCCAGCAGTTACTCGAGCCCACTGACCCGGGTCCCCCTCCACTTT.

This rearrangement joins TRBV19 to TRBJ1-1; the match to TRBD1 covers 7 bases. Trimming removed 7 bases from V and 0 bases from J; junction bases left unmatched: 11. The CDR3 loop spans 16 amino acids. Looked up from germline, CDR1 is LNHDA and CDR2 is SQIVND (reference sequence). In DNA, the CDR3 is TGTGCCAGTACGTTTGGACAGGAGACCATGAACACTGAAGCTTTCTTT. The encoded protein is CASTFGQETMNTEAFF.

The chain carries TRBV5-4 and TRBJ2-5; D is perhaps TRBD1 (5 bases). Germline CDR1 reads SGHNT; CDR2 reads YYREEE (reference sequence). V gave up 0 bases and J gave up 2 bases, with 11 bases separating them. The length of the CDR3 is 15 residues. The CDR3 DNA reads TGTGCCAGCAGCTTGGCGGCCGGACAACAAGAGACCCAGTACTTC. Translating it yields CASSLAAGQQETQYF.

The chain links TRBV27 to TRBJ2-5, with D tentatively TRBD1 (6 bases). CDR3 size: 16 residues. V dropped 1 base and J dropped 2 bases, with 14 bases sitting between them. Germline loops: CDR1 MNHEY, CDR2 SMNVEV (reference sequence). CDR3 residues: CASSLYSTGLQETQYF. In DNA form, the CDR3 reads TGTGCCAGCAGTTTATACTCGACAGGTTTACAAGAGACCCAGTACTTC.

The V gene is TRBV18, the J gene TRBJ1-1; unclear D gene. Germline V gives CDR1 KGHSH, CDR2 LQKENI. V shed 1 base and J shed 1 base, with 10 bases lying between them. CDR3 length: 15 amino acids. Here the CDR3 reads CASSPRIPGNTEAFF. In DNA, the CDR3 is TGTGCCAGCTCACCACGGATCCCCGGGAACACTGAAGCTTTCTTT. Looking up the rest from reference TRBV18 and TRBJ1-1 gives the full variable domain: NAGVMQNPRHLVRRRGQEARLRCSPMKGHSHVYWYRQLPEEGLKFMVYLQKENIIDESGMPKERFSAEFPKEGPSILRIQQVVRGDSAAYFCASSPRIPGNTEAFFGQGTRLTVV.

The J gene is TRBJ1-1, the V gene TRBV2; the D is unclear. Trimming removed 0 bases at V and 5 bases at J, with 10 bases between. CDR3 length: 14 amino acids. Germline CDR1 SNHLY, CDR2 FYNNEI. The CDR3: CASSEADGGTEAFF. The CDR3 DNA follows: TGTGCCAGCAGTGAAGCAGACGGTGGGACTGAAGCTTTCTTT. The full variable domain, rest sourced from reference TRBV2 and TRBJ1-1, is EPEVTQTPSHQVTQMGQEVILRCVPISNHLYFYWYRQILGQKVEFLVSFYNNEISEKSEIFDDQFSVERPDGSNFTLKIRSTKLEDSAMYFCASSEADGGTEAFFGQGTRLTVV.